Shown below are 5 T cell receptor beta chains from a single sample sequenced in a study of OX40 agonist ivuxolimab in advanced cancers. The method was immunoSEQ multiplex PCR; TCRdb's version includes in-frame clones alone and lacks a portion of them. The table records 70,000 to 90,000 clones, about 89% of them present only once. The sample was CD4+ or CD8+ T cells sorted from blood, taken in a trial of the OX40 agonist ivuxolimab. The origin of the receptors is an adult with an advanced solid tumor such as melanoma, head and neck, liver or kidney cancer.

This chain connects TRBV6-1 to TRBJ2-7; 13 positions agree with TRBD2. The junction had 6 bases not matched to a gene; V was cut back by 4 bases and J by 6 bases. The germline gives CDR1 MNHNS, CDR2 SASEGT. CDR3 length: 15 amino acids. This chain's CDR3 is CASSAGLAGDREQYF. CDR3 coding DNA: TGTGCCAGCAGTGCCGGACTAGCGGGAGATCGCGAGCAGTACTTC.

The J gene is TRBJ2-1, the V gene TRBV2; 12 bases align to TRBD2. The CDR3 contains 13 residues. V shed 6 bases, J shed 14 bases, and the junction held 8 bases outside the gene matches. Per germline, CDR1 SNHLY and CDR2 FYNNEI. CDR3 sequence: CASRTSGSRMEFF. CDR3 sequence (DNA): TGTGCCAGCAGGACTAGCGGGAGTCGTATGGAGTTCTTC.

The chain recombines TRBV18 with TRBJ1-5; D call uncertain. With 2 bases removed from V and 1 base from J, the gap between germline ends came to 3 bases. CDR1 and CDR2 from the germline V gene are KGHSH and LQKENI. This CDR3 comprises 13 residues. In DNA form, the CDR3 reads TGTGCCAGCTCACCAGACAGCAATCAGCCCCAGCATTTT. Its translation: CASSPDSNQPQHF.

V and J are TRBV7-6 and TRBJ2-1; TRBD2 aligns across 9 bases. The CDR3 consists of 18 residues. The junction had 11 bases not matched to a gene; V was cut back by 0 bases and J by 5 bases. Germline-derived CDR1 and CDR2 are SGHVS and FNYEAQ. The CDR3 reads CASSLAPEGGRANNEQFF. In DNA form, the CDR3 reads TGTGCCAGCAGCTTAGCCCCCGAGGGCGGGAGGGCCAACAATGAGCAGTTCTTC. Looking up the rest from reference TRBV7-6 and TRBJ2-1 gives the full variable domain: GAGVSQSPRYKVTKRGQDVALRCDPISGHVSLYWYRQALGQGPEFLTYFNYEAQQDKSGLPNDRFSAERPEGSISTLTIQRTEQRDSAMYRCASSLAPEGGRANNEQFFGPGTRLTVL.

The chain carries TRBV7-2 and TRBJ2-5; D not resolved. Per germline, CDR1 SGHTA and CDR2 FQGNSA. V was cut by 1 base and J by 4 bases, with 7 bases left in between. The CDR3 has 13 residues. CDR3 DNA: TGTGCCAGCAGCTTAGGGCGAACAGAGACCCAGTACTTC. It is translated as CASSLGRTETQYF.